Listed here are 19 T cell receptor beta chains from one sample, sequenced in a study of monozygotic twins with inflammatory bowel disease. TCRdb reprocessed the 5' RACE reads, with one entry per CDR3 protein and no DNA. The sample totals roughly 200,000 distinct CDR3 sequences. The sample taken for sequencing was blood. These TCRs come from a human donor with ulcerative colitis or Crohn's disease, or a healthy co-twin of an affected twin (not recorded which).

The chain is built from TRBV7-6 and TRBJ1-4; TCRdb's D gene call, TRBD1, goes unchecked for lack of DNA. The CDR3 runs 20 residues. Germline CDR1 SGHVS, CDR2 FNYEAQ. The CDR3 protein is CASSLVPRQGAPETNEKLFF.

The chain combines TRBV12-3 or TRBV12-4 with TRBJ1-5; TCRdb's D gene call, TRBD1, goes unchecked for lack of DNA. This CDR3 has 17 residues. The CDR3 loop reads CASSPGVRDSRNQPQHF.

The chain employs TRBV4-1 and TRBJ2-7; absent DNA, TCRdb's TRBD1 call cannot be checked. Germline CDR1 reads MGHRA; CDR2 reads YSYEKL. The CDR3 runs 15 residues. CDR3 loop: CASSQEEGAPLEQYF.

The chain has TRBV24-1 and TRBJ2-2. The CDR3 has 16 amino acids. CDR1 is KGHDR, CDR2 SFDVKD, per germline. The CDR3 loop reads CATSVDSYLNTGELFF.

The V and J genes are TRBV6-2 or TRBV6-3 and TRBJ2-3; the TCRdb call, TRBD1, lacks DNA for checking. Germline CDR1 reads MNHEY; CDR2 reads SVGEGT. The CDR3 consists of 17 residues. The CDR3 region is CASSPPAGTLGTDTQYF.

The rearrangement joins TRBV11-2 to TRBJ1-1; TCRdb's D call, TRBD1, is unchecked because there is no DNA. The CDR3 length is 13 residues. Germline V lookup: CDR1 SGHAT, CDR2 FQNNGV. The CDR3 loop reads CASSLGHRDKAFF.

This chain links TRBV12-3 or TRBV12-4 with TRBJ2-7; the D call of TRBD1 rests on TCRdb alone, since no DNA is present to check it. The CDR3 totals 13 residues. This chain's CDR3 is CASSFGGVYEQYF.

This chain uses TRBV5-5 with TRBJ2-3; TCRdb indicates TRBD2, and absent DNA this call remains unverified. CDR1 SGHKS and CDR2 YYEKEE come from the germline V gene (reference sequence). CDR3 length: 14 residues. The CDR3 sequence: CASSIGTSWDTQYF.

V and J are TRBV12-5 and TRBJ1-6. Germline V CDR1 and CDR2: LGHNT, FRNRAP. The CDR3 extends over 13 amino acids. The CDR3 loop is CASASTELSPLHF.

This chain links TRBV5-1 with TRBJ1-6; the TRBD1 assignment by TCRdb is unverifiable without DNA. CDR1 and CDR2 (germline): SGHRS, YFSETQ. CDR3 length equals 17 residues. CDR3 protein: CASSLAARRNYNSPLHF.

The chain recombines TRBV20-1 with TRBJ2-5; TCRdb gives TRBD1 as the D gene, but with no DNA this cannot be confirmed. Germline CDR1 reads DFQATT; CDR2 reads SNEGSKA (reference sequence). This CDR3 region has 14 residues. The CDR3 region is CSARGGQNQETQYF.

The rearrangement uses TRBV5-1 and TRBJ2-5; TCRdb reports TRBD2, a call that lacks DNA to check it against. Germline CDR1 SGHRS, CDR2 YFSETQ. This CDR3 is 16 amino acids long. The CDR3 protein is CASSFGLAHIQETQYF.

V is TRBV5-5 and J is TRBJ2-7. This CDR3 is built from 15 residues. Germline CDR1 reads SGHKS; CDR2 reads YYEKEE (reference sequence). The CDR3 loop reads CASSSGLSHSYEQYF.

The chain uses TRBV2 and TRBJ1-5. The CDR3 is 13 residues long. Germline V CDR1 and CDR2: SNHLY, FYNNEI. The CDR3 here is CASSGEIDQPQHF.

The chain uses TRBV7-9 and TRBJ1-1; no DNA is available, so the TRBD1 call from TCRdb remains unchecked. The CDR3 covers 11 residues. CDR1 is SEHNR, CDR2 FQNEAQ, per germline (reference sequence). CDR3 amino acids: CASSGPWEAFF.

The V gene is TRBV5-5, the J gene TRBJ1-2; with no DNA, the TCRdb D assignment of TRBD1 cannot be verified. CDR1 is SGHKS and CDR2 is YYEKEE in the germline V gene (reference sequence). The CDR3 is 14 amino acids. The CDR3 sequence is CASSLNRGSDGYTF.

The rearrangement links TRBV7-9 to TRBJ1-1; there is no DNA to check the TCRdb D call of TRBD1. Germline V gene sequence: CDR1 SEHNR, CDR2 FQNEAQ (reference sequence). The CDR3 runs to 15 residues. This CDR3 reads CASSWGGTGETEAFF.

J is TRBJ2-2 and V is TRBV28; there is no DNA to check the TCRdb D call of TRBD1. CDR3 length: 15 amino acids. Germline-derived CDR1 and CDR2 are MDHEN and SYDVKM. CDR3 region: CASSWVGQNTGELFF.

Here the CDR3 reads CATSRDSYKVEYF. The V call is TRBV15, the J call TRBJ2-7. The CDR3 covers 13 residues. Looked up from germline, CDR1 is LNHNV and CDR2 is YYDKDF (reference sequence).